This passage covers 10 T cell receptor beta chains from one sample sequenced in a study of T cells in Graves' hyperthyroidism and ophthalmopathy. TCR beta CDR3 sequences were amplified from RNA transcripts. HTBI primers were used for first-round RT-PCR of the TCR CDR3. Each CDR3 protein gets one entry after TCRdb re-called the multiplex PCR reads with MiXCR. Of about 840,000 distinct CDR3 sequences in the sample, 35% to 45% are singletons; the top ten hold approximately 8.7%. Sequenced material: blood. The origin of the receptors is a man aged 18-30 years with Graves' hyperthyroidism.

The chain is built from TRBV7-8 and TRBJ2-2; TRBD2 is a possible D gene (5 bases). Germline lookup yields CDR1 SGHVS and CDR2 FQNEAQ. V shed 3 bases and J shed 2 bases, with 13 bases lying between them. The CDR3 consists of 16 residues. CDR3: CASSLFGAGNTGELFF. The CDR3 nucleotides are TGTGCCAGCAGCTTGTTTGGTGCGGGTAACACCGGGGAGCTGTTTTTT.

The chain carries TRBV5-1 and TRBJ1-1; the D is unclear. CDR3 length equals 14 residues. V lost 0 bases and J 2 bases, leaving 8 bases between the germline ends. The germline gives CDR1 SGHRS, CDR2 YFSETQ. CDR3 in amino acids: CASSLGAFNTEAFF. The DNA of the CDR3 is TGCGCCAGCAGCTTGGGAGCGTTCAACACTGAAGCTTTCTTT.

V gene TRBV7-9 combines with J gene TRBJ2-5; 7 nucleotides match TRBD2. From germline, CDR1 is SEHNR and CDR2 FQNEAQ (reference sequence). V gave up 1 base and J gave up 0 bases; unmatched junction bases: 8. CDR3 length: 17 residues. The CDR3 DNA sequence: TGTGCCAGCAGCTTAGTCGGATCTAGCGGATACCAAGAGACCCAGTACTTC. It codes for CASSLVGSSGYQETQYF.

This clonotype came up many times. The chain employs TRBV10-2 and TRBJ1-6, with TRBD1 identical over 10 bases. V lost 7 bases and J lost 3; bases outside the gene matches: 6. Germline values: CDR1 WSHSY, CDR2 SAAADI. The CDR3 is 16 residues long. This CDR3 is CASTGQGGIYNSPLHF. Here the CDR3 DNA reads TGCGCCAGCACCGGACAGGGGGGGATCTATAATTCACCCCTCCACTTT.

In this sample, this clonotype turned up a few times. This sequence joins TRBV7-9 and TRBJ2-5; D is possibly TRBD1 or TRBD2 (5 bases each). Germline CDR1 reads SEHNR; CDR2 reads FQNEAQ (reference sequence). Trimming removed 6 bases at V and 2 bases at J, with 25 bases between. The CDR3 contains 18 residues. The chain's CDR3 is CASSLRGPTEVWQETQYF. Written as DNA, the CDR3 is TGTGCCAGCAGTTTACGGGGACCGACCGAGGTGTGGCAAGAGACCCAGTACTTC.

This clonotype has ten or more counts. V is TRBV2 and J is TRBJ2-5; 9 bases are shared with TRBD2. The CDR3 sequence is 13 residues long. Germline V gene sequence: CDR1 SNHLY, CDR2 FYNNEI. The V gene end was trimmed by 6 bases and the J gene end by 3 bases; junction bases not matched to a gene: 2. The CDR3 coding sequence is TGTGCCAGCAGGCGACTAGCGGAAGAGACCCAGTACTTC. Translating it yields CASRRLAEETQYF. Looking up the rest from reference TRBV2 and TRBJ2-5 gives the full variable domain: EPEVTQTPSHQVTQMGQEVILRCVPISNHLYFYWYRQILGQKVEFLVSFYNNEISEKSEIFDDQFSVERPDGSNFTLKIRSTKLEDSAMYFCASRRLAEETQYFGPGTRLLVL.

This clonotype was detected a few times. The chain carries TRBV20-1 and TRBJ2-7, with 7 bases aligning to TRBD2. The V and J ends lost 3 bases and 0 bases, in that order; junction bases with no gene match: 8. Germline V gene sequence: CDR1 DFQATT, CDR2 SNEGSKA (reference sequence). The CDR3 extends over 15 amino acids. CDR3 loop: CSASPPGGGSYEQYF. DNA of the CDR3: TGCAGTGCTAGCCCCCCCGGCGGGGGCTCCTACGAGCAGTACTTC.

This clonotype was observed many times. This CDR3 is CASSGTGGHQPQHF. In nucleotides, the CDR3 is TGTGCCAGCAGTGGGACGGGAGGGCATCAGCCCCAGCATTTT. This rearrangement joins TRBV2 to TRBJ1-5; D remains unclear. With 4 bases removed from V and 5 bases from J, the gap between germline ends came to 12 bases. CDR3 size: 14 residues. Germline loops: CDR1 SNHLY, CDR2 FYNNEI. Filled out from reference TRBV2 and TRBJ1-5, the complete variable domain reads EPEVTQTPSHQVTQMGQEVILRCVPISNHLYFYWYRQILGQKVEFLVSFYNNEISEKSEIFDDQFSVERPDGSNFTLKIRSTKLEDSAMYFCASSGTGGHQPQHFGDGTRLSIL.

This rearrangement joins TRBV7-2 to TRBJ1-5, with 7 bases that match TRBD1. CDR1 is SGHTA, CDR2 FQGNSA, per germline. Trimming cost V 4 bases and J 7 bases; bases outside gene matches: 10. The CDR3 covers 15 residues. In DNA, the CDR3 is TGTGCCAGCAGCTCCGGGACAGCCCTTTTGCAGCCCCAGCATTTT. Translation gives CASSSGTALLQPQHF.

With respect to this clonotype: A much larger clone sits a single nucleotide away, making a read error possible. This sequence joins TRBV12-3 or TRBV12-4 and TRBJ1-4; TRBD1 is a possible D gene (5 bases). CDR3 size: 14 residues. V was pared by 10 bases and J by 5 bases, with 17 bases between. CDR3 nucleotides: TGTGCCAACACCTCCGACAGCCGAAATGAAAAACTGTTTTTT. It translates to CANTSDSRNEKLFF.